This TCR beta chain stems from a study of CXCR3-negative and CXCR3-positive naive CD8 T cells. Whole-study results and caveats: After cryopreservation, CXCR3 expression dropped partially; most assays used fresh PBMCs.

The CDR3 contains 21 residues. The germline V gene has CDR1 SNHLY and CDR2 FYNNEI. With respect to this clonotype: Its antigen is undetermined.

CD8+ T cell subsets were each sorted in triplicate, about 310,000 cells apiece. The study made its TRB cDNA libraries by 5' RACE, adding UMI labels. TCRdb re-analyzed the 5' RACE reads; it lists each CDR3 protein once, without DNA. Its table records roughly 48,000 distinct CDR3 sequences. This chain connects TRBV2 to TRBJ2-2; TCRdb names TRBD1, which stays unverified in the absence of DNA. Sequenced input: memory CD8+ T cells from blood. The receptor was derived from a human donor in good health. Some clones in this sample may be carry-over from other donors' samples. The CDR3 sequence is CASSEAGQAPFGRGGSGELFF.